Sequencing of this T cell receptor (beta chain) was carried out in a study of shared clonotypes between healthy human individuals (dated by TCRdb to about 2020). About the full investigation: A few men and a couple of women, aged 18 to 49 years, made up the cohort. To increase sequencing depth and limit assay-specific biases, different laboratories used diverse techniques to prepare libraries and sequence TCR repertoires. For each donor, CD4 naive and CD4 memory were each given three plates, CD8 naive was given two plates, and CD8 memory was given one plate. Each donor's leukapheresis produced roughly between about 0.85 and 10 billion PBMCs. To estimate repertoire size and how much clonotype sharing occurs between individuals, the study deeply sequenced the blood TCR repertoires of five healthy adults.

CD8 naive samples were CD45RO-negative cells positively selected for CCR7, giving a CD45RA+CCR7+ population that excluded TemRA cells. Donors were healthy HIV-negative adults with no recently reported acute infections or vaccinations. Only Caucasian adults living in Nashville, Tennessee, USA were represented among the donors. Blood was obtained by leukapheresis, after which PBMCs were separated by Ficoll-Histopaque density gradient centrifugation and cryopreserved in liquid nitrogen vapor phase. Analytical flow cytometry was used to check the purity and quantity of each magnetically sorted T cell population. From each sorted fraction, genomic DNA was isolated and quantified by UV absorbance on a Nanodrop 2000c. About this clone itself: Its target antigen remains unknown. Base qualities are not at hand, and no much larger clone is one base apart.

From the germline V gene, CDR1 is KGHSH and CDR2 is LQKENI. V lost 6 bases and J lost 7 bases, and the count of bases not matched to a germline gene is 5. The CDR3 goes from the cysteine to the phenylalanine over 15 residues. The sequence is cut down to CDR3 DNA, 45 bases in frame from base 1. Using the deep immunoSEQ assay, multiplex PCR amplified TCR CDR3 regions from genomic DNA. For each cell subset, the extracted genomic DNA was distributed evenly across all wells of several immunoSEQ 96-well plates, and each plate served as one replicate. Each replicate PCR for sorted subsets received 200 ng genomic DNA, equal to roughly 30,000 T cell genomes. The purified libraries were quantified using a Qubit 3.0 fluorometer, sized with a Bioanalyzer 2100, and then quantified again using the KAPA Library Quantification kit. Every immunoSEQ 96-well plate was sequenced on a dedicated single-read 150-cycle Illumina NextSeq 550 flow cell. For the original study's pipeline: Because the immunoSEQ output held only junctional sequences and lacked quality scores, the filtering could not match the filtering applied to full-length reads. To assign V/J genes and CDR3, sequences were annotated against IMGT germline references using PyIR, a Python wrapper for IgBLAST v1.9. Reads were removed for weak V/J assignments (E-value above 1e-6), missing CDR3, stop codons, out-of-frame junctions, or ambiguous translated residues. V3J clonotypes were defined by identical inferred V gene, J gene, and CDR3 amino acid sequence. Percentage overlap between repertoires was calculated by dividing the number of shared unique clonotypes by the size of the smaller repertoire. Repertoire richness was assessed with RTK rarefaction, the Chao1 estimator, and Recon v2.1 estimates of unobserved clonotypes. OLGA was used to compute generation probabilities for all TCRbeta clonotypes that the gDNA method yielded from a few donors. TCRdb provides this immuneACCESS table in a form limited to in-frame rearrangements. Some clones are lacking; in checked studies, under half of them reflect an unresolved V gene, and why the rest are absent is not known. V and J calls and clone size are given by that table; D and trimming were obtained from the DNA. This sample comprises approximately 600,000 clones, 85% to 95% of them detected only once. Over 0.095% of the sample comes from the top ten.

Study-wide conclusions, independent of this receptor: Based on pairwise subsampling, the degree of clonotype sharing among donors was expected to be affected by sequencing depth. Even with the large sequencing depth, rarefaction of the sorted-subset datasets indicated that sequencing was incomplete. Across a few donors, about 5% of naive CD4, around 3.3% of naive CD8, roughly 2.2% of memory CD4, and approximately 0.4% of memory CD8 clonotypes were shared. Because the study included a small number of donors, the genetic and exposure-history diversity represented was limited. Higher generation probabilities were observed for clonotypes shared by all four sorted-subset donors than for non-shared clonotypes. Naive subsets generally had larger estimated clonotype richness than memory subsets did. Only blood was sampled, and tissue TCR repertoires likely differ from those in blood.

What was sequenced was naive CD8+ T cells sorted from blood. Per the publication, the cell subset or site label means: CD45RA+CCR7+. This receptor chain uses TRBV18 and TRBJ2-1; 14 central nucleotides agree with TRBD2. The clonotype was recovered from a woman aged 25 to 45 in good health. The CDR3 protein is CASSPTSGRGNEQFF. In nucleotides, the sequence is TGTGCCAGCTCCCCGACTAGCGGGAGGGGTAATGAGCAGTTCTTC.